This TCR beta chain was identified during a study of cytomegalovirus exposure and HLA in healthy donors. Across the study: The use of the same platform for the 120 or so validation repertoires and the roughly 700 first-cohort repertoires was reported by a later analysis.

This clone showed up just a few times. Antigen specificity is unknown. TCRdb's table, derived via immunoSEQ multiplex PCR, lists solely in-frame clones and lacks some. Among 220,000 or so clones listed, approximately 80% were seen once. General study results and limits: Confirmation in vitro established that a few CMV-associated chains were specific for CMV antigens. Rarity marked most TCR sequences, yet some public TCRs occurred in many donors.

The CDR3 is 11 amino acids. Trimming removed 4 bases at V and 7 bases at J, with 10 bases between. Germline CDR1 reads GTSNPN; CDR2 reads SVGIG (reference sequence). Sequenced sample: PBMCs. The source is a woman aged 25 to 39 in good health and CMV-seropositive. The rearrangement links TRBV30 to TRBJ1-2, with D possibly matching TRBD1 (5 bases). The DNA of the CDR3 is TGTGCCTGGACCCGGGACCGTGGCTACACCTTC. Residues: CAWTRDRGYTF.